The 30 T cell receptor beta chains presented below share a single source sample, sequenced in a study of Tregs in tolerant kidney transplant recipients. Assay used: immunoSEQ multiplex PCR; TCRdb lists only in-frame clones, some missing. The sample has some 68,000 clones; roughly 89% are singletons. The source material was CD4+ T cells from blood. The receptor set was obtained from a human donor in good health.

The chain has TRBV28 and TRBJ2-7; D possibly corresponds to TRBD1 (5 bases). CDR3 size: 14 residues. Germline lookup yields CDR1 MDHEN and CDR2 SYDVKM. The V and J ends lost 7 bases and 6 bases respectively, with 19 bases between them. For the CDR3, the DNA is TGTGCCAGCACTTGGGGCCGGGTCCTCGGCGAGCAGTACTTC. Amino acids: CASTWGRVLGEQYF.

The V gene is TRBV29-1, the J gene TRBJ2-5; D remains unclear. The germline V gene encodes CDR1 SQVTM and CDR2 ANQGSEA. V lost 6 bases and J 5 bases, leaving 13 bases between the germline ends. The CDR3 loop spans 12 amino acids. CDR3 in DNA: TGCAGCGTCGACCAAAGGGATGAGACCCAGTACTTC. Translation: CSVDQRDETQYF. Full variable domain (outside the CDR3, taken from reference TRBV29-1 and TRBJ2-5): SAVISQKPSRDICQRGTSLTIQCQVDSQVTMMFWYRQQPGQSLTLIATANQGSEATYESGFVIDKFPISRPNLTFSTLTVSNMSPEDSSIYLCSVDQRDETQYFGPGTRLLVL.

In this sample, this clone turned up once. V gene TRBV29-1 combines with J gene TRBJ1-5; D is unclear. The ends were cut back, 5 bases at V and 2 bases at J, with 7 bases in the middle. The CDR3 is 12 residues long. The germline CDR1 and CDR2 sequences are SQVTM and ANQGSEA. CDR3 protein: CSVQVGNQPQHF. The DNA for the CDR3 is TGCAGCGTTCAAGTTGGCAATCAGCCCCAGCATTTT.

Comment on this clone: Other DNA sequences in the sample encode the same CDR3. This chain links TRBV6-6 with TRBJ1-1; D gene unclear. Germline V gene data show CDR1 as MNHNY and CDR2 as SVGAGI (reference sequence). V was pared by 0 bases and J by 3 bases, with 2 bases between. This CDR3 contains 12 residues. The chain's CDR3 is CASSYSDTEAFF. The CDR3 DNA sequence: TGTGCCAGCAGTTACTCGGACACTGAAGCTTTCTTT.

This chain joins TRBV9 and TRBJ1-3, with 7 positions matching TRBD1. V lost 1 base, J lost 0 bases, and 1 base stayed unmatched. This CDR3 comprises 15 residues. The V gene's germline CDR1 is SGDLS and CDR2 YYNGEE. CDR3 DNA: TGTGCCAGCAGCGTAACAGGGGTCTCTGGAAACACCATATATTTT. Amino acids: CASSVTGVSGNTIYF. Full variable domain (outside the CDR3, taken from reference TRBV9 and TRBJ1-3): DSGVTQTPKHLITATGQRVTLRCSPRSGDLSVYWYQQSLDQGLQFLIQYYNGEERAKGNILERFSAQQFPDLHSELNLSSLELGDSALYFCASSVTGVSGNTIYFGEGSWLTVV.

The genes are TRBV7-9 and TRBJ2-1; no clear D gene. The germline V and J ends were trimmed by 4 bases and 5 bases, with 18 bases remaining between them. The germline V gene encodes CDR1 SEHNR and CDR2 FQNEAQ (reference sequence). The CDR3 extends over 16 amino acids. The CDR3 here is CASSYLVGSLDNEQFF. The CDR3 bases are TGTGCCAGCAGCTACTTGGTCGGCAGCCTAGACAATGAGCAGTTCTTC.

CDR3 sequence (DNA): TGTGCCAGCGGCAGGGACAACACTGAAGCTTTCTTT. Its protein is CASGRDNTEAFF. The V and J genes are TRBV6-5 and TRBJ1-1, with D possibly matching TRBD1 (5 bases). Trimming shortened V by 8 bases and J by 2 bases, and 9 bases separated the two germline ends. Germline values: CDR1 MNHEY, CDR2 SVGAGI. The CDR3 sequence is 12 residues long.

The CDR3 protein is CASSSRDRGFHEQYF. The DNA for the CDR3 is TGTGCCAGCAGCTCCCGGGACAGGGGATTCCACGAGCAGTACTTC. The chain joins TRBV5-4 to TRBJ2-7; TRBD1 agrees at 10 bases. This CDR3 region has 15 residues. The V segment lost 3 bases and the J segment 5 bases; nucleotides outside the gene matches: 8. Germline values: CDR1 SGHNT, CDR2 YYREEE (reference sequence). The whole variable domain, remainder taken from reference TRBV5-4 and TRBJ2-7, is ETGVTQSPTHLIKTRGQQVTLRCSSQSGHNTVSWYQQALGQGPQFIFQYYREEENGRGNFPPRFSGLQFPNYSSELNVNALELDDSALYLCASSSRDRGFHEQYFGPGTRLTVT.

This chain joins TRBV9 and TRBJ1-6; D remains unclear. CDR1 and CDR2 from the germline V gene are SGDLS and YYNGEE. V was shortened by 4 bases and J by 7 bases, with 9 bases between the two germline ends. The CDR3 length is 13 residues. CDR3 DNA: TGTGCCAGCAGCTTCCGAATAAATTCACCCCTCCACTTT. It translates to CASSFRINSPLHF.

A single count supports this clone. In DNA, the CDR3 is TGTGCCAGCAGCTTAGGTGATATGGGTGTGTTCTTC. Protein sequence: CASSLGDMGVFF. The V gene is TRBV11-2, the J gene TRBJ2-1; D gene uncertain. The V gene's germline CDR1 is SGHAT and CDR2 FQNNGV. There are 12 residues in the CDR3. Trimming shortened V by 1 base and J by 15 bases, and 13 bases separated the two germline ends.

V and J are TRBV30 and TRBJ1-2; a weak D match, TRBD1 (5 bases). CDR1 and CDR2 from the germline V gene are GTSNPN and SVGIG (reference sequence). CDR3 length: 17 amino acids. Trimming pared 7 bases from V and 0 bases from J, leaving 24 bases between. CDR3 DNA: TGTGCCTCCCCCCTCAGGGAAAGCAATACGGCTAACTATGGCTACACCTTC. Translating it yields CASPLRESNTANYGYTF. Supplemented by reference TRBV30 and TRBJ1-2, the full variable domain reads SQTIHQWPATLVQPVGSPLSLECTVEGTSNPNLYWYRQAAGRGLQLLFYSVGIGQISSEVPQNLSASRPQDRQFILSSKKLLLSDSGFYLCASPLRESNTANYGYTFGSGTRLTVV.

This clone was detected a few times. DNA for the CDR3: TGCGCCAGCAGCCACCCCGGGACAGTAAGTGAAAAACTGTTTTTT. This gives the protein CASSHPGTVSEKLFF. The V and J genes are TRBV4-1 and TRBJ1-4; 7 nucleotides align to TRBD1. V trimming: 3 bases; J trimming: 7 bases; junction bases outside the gene matches: 8. The CDR3 is 15 amino acids. Per germline, CDR1 MGHRA and CDR2 YSYEKL.

The V and J genes are TRBV19 and TRBJ2-7; D is unresolved. Trimming shortened V by 6 bases and J by 4 bases, and 7 bases separated the two germline ends. The germline V gene encodes CDR1 LNHDA and CDR2 SQIVND (reference sequence). CDR3 length: 11 residues. CDR3 sequence reads: CASRKGYEQYF. The CDR3 DNA reads TGTGCCAGTAGAAAAGGATACGAGCAGTACTTC.

The rearrangement links TRBV30 to TRBJ2-7; the D gene is possibly TRBD2 (6 bases). This CDR3 is built from 14 residues. The V end was cut by 4 bases, the J end by 1 base, with 14 bases between. Germline CDR1 and CDR2: GTSNPN and SVGIG (reference sequence). The CDR3 loop is CAWTGGTPSYEQYF. For the CDR3, the DNA is TGTGCCTGGACAGGCGGGACCCCTTCCTACGAGCAGTACTTC.

The chain's CDR3 is CASSLARVNYEQYF. The CDR3 DNA reads as TGTGCCAGCAGTTTAGCGCGGGTGAACTACGAGCAGTACTTC. The genes are TRBV27 and TRBJ2-7, with D possibly TRBD2 on 5 matching bases. Trimming removed 2 bases at V and 3 bases at J, with 11 bases between. Germline CDR1 MNHEY, CDR2 SMNVEV (reference sequence). The CDR3 is 14 residues long.

This chain joins TRBV4-2 and TRBJ2-1; 7 bases line up with TRBD1. With V trimmed by 0 bases and J by 0 bases, 5 bases remained unmatched. The germline gives CDR1 LGHNA, CDR2 YNFKEQ. The CDR3 contains 17 residues. The CDR3 is CASSQDGTANSYNEQFF. In DNA, the CDR3 is TGTGCCAGCAGCCAAGATGGGACAGCCAACTCCTACAATGAGCAGTTCTTC.

The chain recombines TRBV6-5 with TRBJ2-7; 8 nucleotides agree with TRBD2. The CDR3 has 14 residues. CDR1 is MNHEY, CDR2 SVGAGI, per germline. Losses at the gene ends were 6 bases for V and 5 bases for J; bases not matched to a gene: 9. The CDR3 spells CASRPMGLVDEQYF. CDR3 sequence (DNA): TGTGCCAGCAGACCAATGGGACTAGTGGACGAGCAGTACTTC.

The rearrangement uses TRBV27 and TRBJ2-1; D uncertain. The CDR3 extends over 16 amino acids. V lost 1 base and J 0 bases, leaving 10 bases between the germline ends. Germline CDR1 is MNHEY and CDR2 is SMNVEV (reference sequence). The CDR3 is CASSLFGRSSYNEQFF. The CDR3 DNA reads TGTGCCAGCAGTTTATTTGGACGGAGCTCCTACAATGAGCAGTTCTTC.

In this sample, this clone turned up once. The V call is TRBV4-3, the J call TRBJ2-1; the match to TRBD2 covers 7 bases. Germline lookup yields CDR1 LGHNA and CDR2 YSLEER. The CDR3 extends over 16 amino acids. With V trimmed by 5 bases and J by 5 bases, 12 bases remained unmatched. This chain's CDR3 is CASSIRLAALNNEQFF. CDR3 coding DNA: TGCGCCAGCAGCATCCGCCTAGCGGCACTTAACAATGAGCAGTTCTTC.

The V and J genes are TRBV19 and TRBJ2-7; weak D call: TRBD1 (5 bases). Per germline, CDR1 LNHDA and CDR2 SQIVND (reference sequence). The CDR3 spans 13 residues. Trimming took 5 bases from V and 3 from J, leaving 11 bases between them. CDR3 region: CASSLTGVYEQYF. CDR3 coding DNA: TGTGCCAGTAGTCTCACAGGAGTCTACGAGCAGTACTTC.

This clone was counted only a few times. The J gene is TRBJ1-1, the V gene TRBV5-4; a weak D match, TRBD1 (5 bases). V lost 3 bases and J 0 bases, leaving 12 bases between the germline ends. Germline V gives CDR1 SGHNT, CDR2 YYREEE (reference sequence). The CDR3 covers 15 residues. Here the CDR3 reads CASSSGKVVNTEAFF. The DNA of the CDR3 is TGTGCCAGCAGCTCAGGGAAGGTGGTGAACACTGAAGCTTTCTTT.

This clone turned up a few times. This sequence joins TRBV30 and TRBJ2-5; 11 nucleotides line up with TRBD2. CDR1 and CDR2 from the germline V gene are GTSNPN and SVGIG (reference sequence). CDR3 size: 14 residues. J gave up 2 bases and V 5 bases, and 4 bases lay outside the gene matches. CDR3 sequence reads: CAWLAGGGQETQYF. The CDR3 DNA reads as TGTGCCTGGTTAGCGGGAGGGGGGCAAGAGACCCAGTACTTC.

The rearrangement joins TRBV27 to TRBJ2-1, with 8 positions matching TRBD1. V was pared by 8 bases and J by 4 bases, with 4 bases of the junction left unmatched. The CDR3 totals 13 residues. Germline V gene lookup returns CDR1 MNHEY and CDR2 SMNVEV (reference sequence). CDR3 protein: CASGGQVYNEQFF. Written as DNA, the CDR3 is TGTGCCAGCGGGGGACAGGTATACAATGAGCAGTTCTTC.

V is TRBV7-8 and J is TRBJ2-5; no firm D call. The CDR3 runs 14 residues. The V end lost 5 bases, the J end lost 0 bases, and 10 bases lay between the germline ends. Germline loops: CDR1 SGHVS, CDR2 FQNEAQ. The CDR3 region has the DNA TGTGCCAGCAGCCCAGCCAACAACCAAGAGACCCAGTACTTC. As protein: CASSPANNQETQYF.

This clone came up once. This rearrangement joins TRBV7-3 to TRBJ2-1, with 13 positions matching TRBD2. In germline, CDR1 is SGHTA, CDR2 FQGTGA. V lost 4 bases and J lost 10; bases outside the gene matches: 10. The CDR3 has 16 residues. The CDR3: CASSSGGLAGRAEQFF. The CDR3 nucleotides are TGTGCCAGCAGCTCCGGGGGACTAGCGGGAAGGGCGGAGCAGTTCTTC. Based on the CDR3 plus reference TRBV7-3 and TRBJ2-1, the full variable domain is GAGVSQTPSNKVTEKGKYVELRCDPISGHTALYWYRQSLGQGPEFLIYFQGTGAADDSGLPNDRFFAVRPEGSVSTLKIQRTERGDSAVYLCASSSGGLAGRAEQFFGPGTRLTVL.

V gene TRBV6-5 combines with J gene TRBJ1-2, with D hard to call. The V end lost 3 bases, the J end lost 2 bases, and 7 bases lay between the germline ends. This CDR3 spans 13 amino acids. Germline lookup yields CDR1 MNHEY and CDR2 SVGAGI. The CDR3 coding sequence is TGTGCCAGCAGTTATACAAACAACTATGGCTACACCTTC. Translated: CASSYTNNYGYTF.

The chain uses TRBV6-5 and TRBJ2-1; 7 positions match TRBD2. V was pared by 6 bases and J by 4 bases, with 9 bases of the junction left unmatched. This CDR3 contains 15 residues. The V gene's germline CDR1 is MNHEY and CDR2 SVGAGI. CDR3 sequence (DNA): TGTGCCAGCAGCGAAAACCGGGGGGTATACAATGAGCAGTTCTTC. This translates into CASSENRGVYNEQFF.

V gene TRBV18 combines with J gene TRBJ2-7; 8 nucleotides match TRBD2. Per the germline V gene, CDR1 is KGHSH and CDR2 is LQKENI. V gave up 5 bases and J gave up 7 bases; unmatched junction bases: 7. The CDR3 extends over 13 amino acids. CDR3: CASSATSAEEQYF. CDR3 DNA sequence: TGTGCCAGCTCAGCGACTAGCGCGGAAGAGCAGTACTTC.

The chain carries TRBV4-3 and TRBJ1-3; D gene ambiguous. The CDR3 is 15 residues long. V was trimmed by 7 bases and J by 0 bases, leaving 13 bases between them. The germline V gene has CDR1 LGHNA and CDR2 YSLEER. The CDR3 sequence: CASTVNLHSGNTIYF. CDR3 nucleotide sequence: TGCGCCAGCACTGTAAATCTGCACTCTGGAAACACCATATATTTT.

This chain uses TRBV30 with TRBJ1-1, with 7 bases that match TRBD1. Germline trimming cut 4 bases from V and 1 base from J; bases unmatched to any gene: 6. CDR3 size: 14 residues. Per the germline V gene, CDR1 is GTSNPN and CDR2 is SVGIG (reference sequence). The CDR3 coding sequence is TGTGCCTGGACCTTCTACAGGGGGAACACTGAAGCTTTCTTT. Its protein is CAWTFYRGNTEAFF.